Sequencing of this TCR beta chain was carried out in a study of blood T cell repertoires in COVID-19. In the study overall: Specimens from acute and convalescent COVID-19 originated in the United States, Italy and Spain. Nucleic acid was either cDNA or gDNA, and it came from T cells, B-cell-depleted T cells, or PBMCs.

In the authors' methods: Reference gene primer amplification yielded estimated nucleated cell counts. TCRdb keeps only in-frame clones here, not all; method: immunoSEQ multiplex PCR. V, J and clone size were drawn from that table, and D and trimming were deduced from the DNA. The sample lists around 200,000 clones, more than 70% occurring once. J gave up 0 bases and V 4 bases, and 2 bases lay outside the gene matches. The CDR3 covers 13 residues. The V gene's germline CDR1 is GTSNPN and CDR2 SVGIG (reference sequence). The sample consisted of peripheral blood. This sequence joins TRBV30 and TRBJ1-1, with TRBD1 identical over 7 bases. This clonotype was sampled from a man between 50 and 59 years old with active or convalescent COVID-19. The CDR3 DNA reads as TGTGCCTGGAACAGGGGATTGAACACTGAAGCTTTCTTT. Translating gives CAWNRGLNTEAFF.